This T cell receptor beta chain was identified during a study of OX40 agonist ivuxolimab in advanced cancers. As for the study in general: Patients were about 83% male with ages roughly 23 to 90, mean around 61. Study-level points and caveats: By week 6 at 0.1 to 3.0 mg/kg, blood CD4+ and CD8+ T cells had expanded clonally. CD8+ T cells showed, on average, more clonal expansion than CD4+ cells.

The CDR3 covers 21 residues. Germline CDR1 is MDHEN and CDR2 is SYDVKM. Trimming took 5 bases from V and 3 from J; bases not matched to a gene: 21. Produced via immunoSEQ multiplex PCR; TCRdb's table is partial and in-frame only. Of around 69,000 clones listed, roughly 88% are singletons. In the case of this clone: Its target is unknown.

The chain recombines TRBV28 with TRBJ2-7, with 14 bases fitting TRBD2. Sequenced material: CD4+ or CD8+ T cells sorted from blood, taken in a trial of the OX40 agonist ivuxolimab. This sequence was found in an adult with an advanced solid tumor such as melanoma, head and neck, liver or kidney cancer. CDR3 sequence reads: CASSPQATWTSGRRGFYEQYF. The DNA for the CDR3 is TGTGCCAGCAGTCCCCAGGCGACCTGGACTAGCGGGAGGAGGGGGTTCTACGAGCAGTACTTC.